The rows below give T cell receptor beta chains drawn from one sample of a study of blood T cell repertoires in COVID-19. TCRdb's copy holds only in-frame clones and misses some; the assay was immunoSEQ multiplex PCR. The repertoire includes about 200,000 clones, roughly 88% of them detected once, and roughly an eighth sits in the top ten. The sequencing input was peripheral blood. These receptors were taken from a human donor in a cohort sampled during active COVID-19. The CDR3 runs from the conserved cysteine through the conserved F or W. A D gene is named only where the DNA matches it firmly. The size of a clone is reported for some rows only, either as once, few or many, or as a class for expanded clones.

j_call v_call clone_size d_call cdr3_nt cdr3_aa
TRBJ2-5 TRBV15 once TRBD2 TGTGCCACCAGCAGAGATAGGGGACTAGTTCAAGAGACCCAGTACTTC CATSRDRGLVQETQYF
TRBJ1-5 TRBV6-5 once TRBD1 TGTGCCAGCAGTTCCAGGGGGATTGGCAATCAGCCCCAGCATTTT CASSSRGIGNQPQHF
TRBJ1-1 TRBV28 NA NA TGTGCCAGCAGTTTCGTGAACACTGAAGCTTTCTTT CASSFVNTEAFF
TRBJ2-1 TRBV4-1 NA NA TGCGCCAGCAGCCCGACCCTGGGGCTGTACTACAATGAGCAGTTCTTC CASSPTLGLYYNEQFF
TRBJ2-1 TRBV7-2 NA NA TGTGCCAGCAGCTTAGTAGCGGATGTCTACAATGAGCAGTTCTTC CASSLVADVYNEQFF
TRBJ2-1 TRBV27 NA NA TGTGCCAGCACCCACAAAGGACAGTCCTACAATGAGCAGTTCTTC CASTHKGQSYNEQFF
TRBJ2-7 TRBV3-1/TRBV3-2 NA NA TGTGCCAGCAGTAACCAGGGATCGGGGGATGAGCAGTACTTC CASSNQGSGDEQYF
TRBJ2-1 TRBV5-5 NA NA TGTGCCAGCAGCTTGGGTTTTGCGAGGTACAATGAGCAGTTCTTC CASSLGFARYNEQFF
TRBJ2-5 TRBV3-1/TRBV3-2 NA NA TGTGCCAGCAGCCAAGATCCCGTTGGGCGAGAGACCCAGTACTTC CASSQDPVGRETQYF
TRBJ1-1 TRBV9 NA NA TGTGCCAGCAGCGTAGGGGCCTTAAACACTGAAGCTTTCTTT CASSVGALNTEAFF
TRBJ1-2 TRBV4-1 once NA TGCGCCAGCAGCGAAGGGGCGGGTTACTATGGCTACACCTTC CASSEGAGYYGYTF
TRBJ2-3 TRBV5-5 NA NA TGTGCCAGCAGCTTGGTTCCGGGGGTAAACACAGATACGCAGTATTTT CASSLVPGVNTDTQYF
TRBJ1-1 TRBV10-2 NA NA TGCGCCAGCAGTGATCAGACAGCCCTCCTGAACACTGAAGCTTTCTTT CASSDQTALLNTEAFF
TRBJ2-3 TRBV18 NA NA TGTGCCAGCTCACCAGCCCGGGATAGCGGTCTGAGGAGGGATACGCAGTATTTT CASSPARDSGLRRDTQYF
TRBJ1-1 TRBV30 NA TRBD1 TGTGCCTGGAGTGTATCTAGGACAGGCATGAACACTGAAGCTTTCTTT CAWSVSRTGMNTEAFF
TRBJ1-2 TRBV5-1 NA NA TGCGCCAGCCGCTTTGCCTACCGGGAGTATGGCTACACCTTC CASRFAYREYGYTF